This T cell receptor beta chain was recovered during a study of post-analysis software for immune sequencing data. About the study: The disease courses spanned relapsing-remitting, secondary progressive and progressive-relapsing forms of multiple sclerosis.

On this clonotype: Its cognate antigen is unknown.

This CDR3 is 16 amino acids long. Trimming removed 2 bases from V and 7 bases from J, with 19 bases in between. The V gene's germline CDR1 is SGHAT and CDR2 FQNNGV. TCR beta libraries were prepared from cDNA with unique molecular identifiers. Each CDR3 protein is one row after TCRdb ran MiXCR on the PCR reads. There are 700,000 to 800,000 distinct CDR3 sequences in the sample; about 32% occur only once, and 0.5% to 0.6% lies in the top ten. Study outcomes and limitations: Comparison of patients with controls showed 4 to 6 TRBV segments more frequent in patients, TRBV5-6, TRBV5-1 and TRBV20-1 among them.

This chain links TRBV11-2 with TRBJ2-3; D remains ambiguous. This sequence originates from a girl aged 5-17 years with multiple sclerosis. The sample comprised blood. The CDR3 DNA sequence: TGTGCCAGCAGCTTATCCCGGTACCCTCTGCCCAATACGCAGTATTTT. Its protein is CASSLSRYPLPNTQYF.